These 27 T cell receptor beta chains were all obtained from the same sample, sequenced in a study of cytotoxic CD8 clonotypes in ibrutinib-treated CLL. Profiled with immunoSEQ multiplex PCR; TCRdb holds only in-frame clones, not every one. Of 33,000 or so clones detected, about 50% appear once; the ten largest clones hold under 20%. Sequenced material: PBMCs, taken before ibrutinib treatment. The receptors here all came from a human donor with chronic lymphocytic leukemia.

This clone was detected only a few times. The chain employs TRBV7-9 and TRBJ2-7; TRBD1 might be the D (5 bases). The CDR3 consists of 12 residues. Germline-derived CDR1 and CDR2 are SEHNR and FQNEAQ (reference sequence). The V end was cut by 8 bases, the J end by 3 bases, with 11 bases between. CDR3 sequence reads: CASQGDVYEQYF. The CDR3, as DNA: TGTGCCAGCCAAGGGGATGTCTACGAGCAGTACTTC. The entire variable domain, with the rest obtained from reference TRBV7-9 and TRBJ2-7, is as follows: DTGVSQNPRHKITKRGQNVTFRCDPISEHNRLYWYRQTLGQGPEFLTYFQNEAQLEKSRLLSDRFSAERPKGSFSTLEIQRTEQGDSAMYLCASQGDVYEQYFGPGTRLTVT.

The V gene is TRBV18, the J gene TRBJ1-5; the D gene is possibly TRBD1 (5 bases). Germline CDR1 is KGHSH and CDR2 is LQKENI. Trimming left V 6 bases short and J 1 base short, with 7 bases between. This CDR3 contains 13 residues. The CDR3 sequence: CASSQGSNQPQHF. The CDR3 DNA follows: TGTGCCAGCTCCCAGGGAAGCAATCAGCCCCAGCATTTT.

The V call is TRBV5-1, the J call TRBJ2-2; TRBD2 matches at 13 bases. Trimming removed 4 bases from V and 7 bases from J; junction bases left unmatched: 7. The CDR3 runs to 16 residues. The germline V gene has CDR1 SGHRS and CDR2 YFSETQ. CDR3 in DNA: TGCGCCAGCAGCCCGGGACTAGCGGGGAGAAGCGGGGAGCTGTTTTTT. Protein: CASSPGLAGRSGELFF.

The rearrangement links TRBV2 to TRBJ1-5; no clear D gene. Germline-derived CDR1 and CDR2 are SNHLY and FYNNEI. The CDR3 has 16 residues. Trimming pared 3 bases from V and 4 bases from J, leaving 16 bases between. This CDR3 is CASSDMGNRFNQPQHF. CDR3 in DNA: TGTGCCAGCAGTGACATGGGGAACAGATTTAATCAGCCCCAGCATTTT.

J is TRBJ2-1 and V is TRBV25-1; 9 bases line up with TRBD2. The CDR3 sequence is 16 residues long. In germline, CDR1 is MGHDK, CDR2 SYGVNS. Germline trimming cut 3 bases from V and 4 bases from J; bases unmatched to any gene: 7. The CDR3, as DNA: TGTGCCAGCAGTGAGCAGGGCGGGGGGGCGTACAATGAGCAGTTCTTC. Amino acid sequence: CASSEQGGGAYNEQFF.

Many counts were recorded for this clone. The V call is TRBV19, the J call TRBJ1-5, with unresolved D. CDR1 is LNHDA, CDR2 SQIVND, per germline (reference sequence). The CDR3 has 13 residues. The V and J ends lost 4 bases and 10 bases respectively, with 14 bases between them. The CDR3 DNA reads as TGTGCCAGTAGTACCGACAAGACCAGACCCCAGCATTTT. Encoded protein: CASSTDKTRPQHF.

CDR3 protein: CASSTPTGELFF. CDR3 coding DNA: TGTGCCAGCAGCACACCCACCGGGGAGCTGTTTTTT. The rearrangement joins TRBV9 to TRBJ2-2, with D unclear. The germline V and J ends were trimmed by 4 bases and 4 bases, with 5 bases remaining between them. Germline lookup yields CDR1 SGDLS and CDR2 YYNGEE. This CDR3 contains 12 residues.

The CDR3 sequence: CASKSPGQQNTGELFF. CDR3 coding DNA: TGTGCCAGCAAATCCCCGGGCCAGCAGAACACCGGGGAGCTGTTTTTT. V usage is TRBV2 and J usage is TRBJ2-2; D gene ambiguous. V was pared by 7 bases and J by 1 base, with 16 bases between. The CDR3 runs 16 residues. The germline V gene has CDR1 SNHLY and CDR2 FYNNEI.

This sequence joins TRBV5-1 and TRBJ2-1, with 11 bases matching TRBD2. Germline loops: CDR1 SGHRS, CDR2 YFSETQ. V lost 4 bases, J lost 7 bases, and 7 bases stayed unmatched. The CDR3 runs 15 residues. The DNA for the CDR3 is TGCGCCAGCAGCCTGGGACTAGCGGAGAATAATGAGCAGTTCTTC. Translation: CASSLGLAENNEQFF.

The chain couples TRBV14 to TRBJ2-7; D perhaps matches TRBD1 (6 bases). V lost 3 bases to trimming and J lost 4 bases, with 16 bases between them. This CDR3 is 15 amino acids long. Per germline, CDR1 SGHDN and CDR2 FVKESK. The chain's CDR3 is CASSQNRAPRYEQYF. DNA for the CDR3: TGTGCCAGCAGCCAGAACAGGGCCCCTCGATACGAGCAGTACTTC.

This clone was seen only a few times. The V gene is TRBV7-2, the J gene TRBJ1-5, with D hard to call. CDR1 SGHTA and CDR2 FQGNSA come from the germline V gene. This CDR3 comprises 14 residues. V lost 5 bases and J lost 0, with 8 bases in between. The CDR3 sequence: CASSRMNSNQPQHF. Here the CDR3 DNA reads TGTGCCAGCAGCCGAATGAATAGCAATCAGCCCCAGCATTTT.

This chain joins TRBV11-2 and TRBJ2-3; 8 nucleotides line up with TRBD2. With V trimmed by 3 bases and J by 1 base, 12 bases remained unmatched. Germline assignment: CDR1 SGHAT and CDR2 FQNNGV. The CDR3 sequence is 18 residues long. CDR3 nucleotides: TGTGCCAGCAGCTTTCGGGGGGGCGGTTTTGTGGGCACAGATACGCAGTATTTT. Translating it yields CASSFRGGGFVGTDTQYF.

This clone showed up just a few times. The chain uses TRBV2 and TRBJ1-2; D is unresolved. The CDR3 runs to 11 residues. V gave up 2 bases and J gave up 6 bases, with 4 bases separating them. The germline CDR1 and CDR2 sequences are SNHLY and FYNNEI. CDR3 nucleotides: TGTGCCAGCAGTGAATACCATGGCTACACCTTC. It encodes CASSEYHGYTF.

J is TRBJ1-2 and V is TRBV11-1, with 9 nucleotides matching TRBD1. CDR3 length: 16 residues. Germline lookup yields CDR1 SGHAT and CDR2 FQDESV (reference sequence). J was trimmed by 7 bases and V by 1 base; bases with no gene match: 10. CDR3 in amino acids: CASSLETGGYGVGYTF. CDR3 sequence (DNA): TGTGCCAGCAGCTTAGAGACAGGGGGGTATGGAGTTGGCTACACCTTC.

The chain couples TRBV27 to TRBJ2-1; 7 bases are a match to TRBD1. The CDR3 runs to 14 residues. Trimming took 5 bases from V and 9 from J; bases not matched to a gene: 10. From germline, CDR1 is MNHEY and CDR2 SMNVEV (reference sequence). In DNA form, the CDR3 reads TGTGCCAGCAGTACGGGAACAGGGGAAAGTGAGCAGTTCTTC. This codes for CASSTGTGESEQFF.

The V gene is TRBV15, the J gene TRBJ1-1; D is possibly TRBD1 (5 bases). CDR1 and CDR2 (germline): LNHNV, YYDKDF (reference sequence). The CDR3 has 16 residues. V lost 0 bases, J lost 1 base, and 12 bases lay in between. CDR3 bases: TGTGCCACCAGCAGAGATCGGGGCGGGACGAACACTGAAGCTTTCTTT. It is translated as CATSRDRGGTNTEAFF.

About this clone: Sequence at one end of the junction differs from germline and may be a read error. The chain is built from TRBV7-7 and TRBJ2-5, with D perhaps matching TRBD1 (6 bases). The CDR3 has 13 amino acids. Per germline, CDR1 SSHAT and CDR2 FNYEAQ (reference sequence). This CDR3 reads CASSQQGSPTQYF. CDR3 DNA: TGTGCTAGCAGCCAACAGGGTTCACCGACCCAGTACTTC.

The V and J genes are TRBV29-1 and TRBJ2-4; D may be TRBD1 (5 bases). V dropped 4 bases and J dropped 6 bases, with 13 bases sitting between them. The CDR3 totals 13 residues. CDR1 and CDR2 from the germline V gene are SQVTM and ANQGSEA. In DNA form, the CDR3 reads TGCAGCGTTGGGTGGGGAAGGGGAAACATTCAGTACTTC. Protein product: CSVGWGRGNIQYF.

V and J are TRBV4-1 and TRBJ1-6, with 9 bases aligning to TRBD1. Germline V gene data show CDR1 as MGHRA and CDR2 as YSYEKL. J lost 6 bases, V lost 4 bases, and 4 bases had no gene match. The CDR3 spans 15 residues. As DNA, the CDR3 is TGCGCCAGCAGCCTTACACAGGGGGCTAATTCACCCCTCCACTTT. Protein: CASSLTQGANSPLHF.

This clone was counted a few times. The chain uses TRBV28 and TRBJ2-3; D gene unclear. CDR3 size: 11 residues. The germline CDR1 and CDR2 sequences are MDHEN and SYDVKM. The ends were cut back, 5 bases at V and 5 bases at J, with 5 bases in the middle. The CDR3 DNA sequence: TGTGCCAGCAGTGCGTTAGATACGCAGTATTTT. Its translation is CASSALDTQYF.

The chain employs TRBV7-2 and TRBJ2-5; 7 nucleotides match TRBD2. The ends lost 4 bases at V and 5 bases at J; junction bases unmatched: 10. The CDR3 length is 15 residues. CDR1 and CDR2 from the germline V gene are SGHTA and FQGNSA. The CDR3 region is CASSSSGGRVETQYF. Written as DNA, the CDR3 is TGTGCCAGCAGCTCTAGTGGAGGGAGGGTGGAGACCCAGTACTTC.

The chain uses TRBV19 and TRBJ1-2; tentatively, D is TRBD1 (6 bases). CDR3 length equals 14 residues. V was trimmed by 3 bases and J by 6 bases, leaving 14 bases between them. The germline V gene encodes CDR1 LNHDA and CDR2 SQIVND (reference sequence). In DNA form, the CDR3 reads TGTGCCAGTAGTATTCCCCGACAGGAGCATGGCTACACCTTC. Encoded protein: CASSIPRQEHGYTF.

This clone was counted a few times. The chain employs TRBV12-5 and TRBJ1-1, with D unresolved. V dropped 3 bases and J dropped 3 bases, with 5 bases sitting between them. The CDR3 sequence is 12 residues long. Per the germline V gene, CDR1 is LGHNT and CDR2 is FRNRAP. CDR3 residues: CASGLEHTEAFF. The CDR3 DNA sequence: TGTGCTAGTGGTTTAGAGCACACTGAAGCTTTCTTT.

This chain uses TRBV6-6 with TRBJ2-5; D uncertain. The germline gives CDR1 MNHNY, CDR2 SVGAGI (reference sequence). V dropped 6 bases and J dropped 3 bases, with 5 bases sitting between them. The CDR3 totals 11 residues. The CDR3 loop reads CASSIKETQYF. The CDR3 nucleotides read TGTGCCAGCAGCATCAAAGAGACCCAGTACTTC.

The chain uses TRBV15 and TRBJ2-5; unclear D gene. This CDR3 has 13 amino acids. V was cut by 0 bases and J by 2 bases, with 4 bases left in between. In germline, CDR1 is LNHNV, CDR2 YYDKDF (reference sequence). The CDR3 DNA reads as TGTGCCACCAGCAGAGATGAACAAGAGACCCAGTACTTC. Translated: CATSRDEQETQYF.

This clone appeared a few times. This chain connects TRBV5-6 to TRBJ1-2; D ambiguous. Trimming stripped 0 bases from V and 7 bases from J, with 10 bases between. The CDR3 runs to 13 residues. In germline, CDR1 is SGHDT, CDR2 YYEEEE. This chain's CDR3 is CASSLDAVGGYTF. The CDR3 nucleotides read TGTGCCAGCAGCTTGGATGCGGTGGGTGGCTACACCTTC. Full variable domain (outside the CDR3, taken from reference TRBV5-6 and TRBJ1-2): DAGVTQSPTHLIKTRGQQVTLRCSPKSGHDTVSWYQQALGQGPQFIFQYYEEEERQRGNFPDRFSGHQFPNYSSELNVNALLLGDSALYLCASSLDAVGGYTFGSGTRLTVV.

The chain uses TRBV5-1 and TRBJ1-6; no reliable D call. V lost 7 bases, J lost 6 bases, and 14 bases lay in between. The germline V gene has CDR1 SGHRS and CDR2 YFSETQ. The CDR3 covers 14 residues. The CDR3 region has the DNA TGCGCCAGCGGCCTAGGAGGCGGTAATTCACCCCTCCACTTT. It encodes CASGLGGGNSPLHF.